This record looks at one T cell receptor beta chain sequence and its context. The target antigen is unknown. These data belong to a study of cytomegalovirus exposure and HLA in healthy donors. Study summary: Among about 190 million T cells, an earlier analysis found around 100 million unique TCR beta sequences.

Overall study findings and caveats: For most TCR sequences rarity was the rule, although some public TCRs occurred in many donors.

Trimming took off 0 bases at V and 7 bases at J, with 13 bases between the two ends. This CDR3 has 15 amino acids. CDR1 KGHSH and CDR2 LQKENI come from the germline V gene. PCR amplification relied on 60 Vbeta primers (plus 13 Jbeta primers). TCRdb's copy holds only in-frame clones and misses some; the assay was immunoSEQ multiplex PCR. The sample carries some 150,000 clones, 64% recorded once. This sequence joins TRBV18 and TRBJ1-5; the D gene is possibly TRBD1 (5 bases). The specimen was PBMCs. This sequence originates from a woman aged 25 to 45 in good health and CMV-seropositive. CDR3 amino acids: CASSPPSVAGQPQHF. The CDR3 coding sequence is TGTGCCAGCTCACCACCCTCCGTCGCAGGGCAGCCCCAGCATTTT.